The clone carrying this T cell receptor (beta chain) turned up a few times. TCRdb redid the calling of the 5' RACE reads with MiXCR, one entry per CDR3 protein. The sample lists 450,000 to 650,000 distinct CDR3 sequences, about 13% seen once, with roughly an eighth in the top ten. These data are taken from a study of T cells after yellow fever vaccination. Germline CDR1 SGHRS, CDR2 YFSETQ. This CDR3 contains 15 residues. Trimming at V came to 0 bases and at J to 6 bases, leaving 9 bases not matched to a gene. The rearrangement links TRBV5-1 to TRBJ2-7; 7 positions match TRBD1. The material sequenced was PBMCs, taken on the day of the yellow fever booster vaccination. The receptor was isolated from a man aged 25 to 40 who received the YFV17D yellow fever vaccine. The CDR3 DNA follows: TGCGCCAGCAGCTTGGGACCCCCGACAGGGCTCGAGCAGTACTTC. Translation gives CASSLGPPTGLEQYF. The whole variable domain, filled in from reference TRBV5-1 and TRBJ2-7, reads KAGVTQTPRYLIKTRGQQVTLSCSPISGHRSVSWYQQTPGQGLQFLFEYFSETQRNKGNFPGRFSGRQFSNSRSEMNVSTLELGDSALYLCASSLGPPTGLEQYFGPGTRLTVT.